This is a list of T cell receptor beta chains from one sample in a study of cytomegalovirus exposure and HLA in healthy donors. Using immunoSEQ multiplex PCR, the repertoire was profiled, and TCRdb retains in-frame clones only, with some absent. This repertoire shows about 92,000 clones, around 77% found once; its top ten account for around 7.5%. The sample comprised PBMCs. The receptors derive from a man aged 45-60 years in good health and CMV-seropositive. Both conserved end residues are part of each CDR3. D genes are given only for firm matches. Some rows mark clone size as missing; the rest say once, few, many or name a class of expanded clone.

V	D	size	J	DNA	CDR3
TRBV30	-	-	TRBJ2-7	TGTGCCTGGAGCGGGCAGGGGGGCGAGCAGTACTTC	CAWSGQGGEQYF
TRBV7-2	TRBD2	once	TRBJ2-2	TGTGCCAGCAGCCCCAGGACTAGCGGTTCGAACACCGGGGAGCTGTTTTTT	CASSPRTSGSNTGELFF
TRBV28	TRBD1	-	TRBJ2-7	TGTGCCAGCAGCCCTCACAGGGGGTCCTACGAGCAGTACTTC	CASSPHRGSYEQYF
TRBV6-5	-	once	TRBJ1-2	TGTGCCAGCAGTTACGACGGGTACTATGGCTACACCTTC	CASSYDGYYGYTF
TRBV18	-	-	TRBJ2-3	TGTGCCAGCTCACCACTCGTCACAGGGACAGATACGCAGTATTTT	CASSPLVTGTDTQYF
TRBV2	-	-	TRBJ2-1	TGTGCCAGCAAACGGGATGAGCAGTTCTTC	CASKRDEQFF
TRBV2	TRBD2	once	TRBJ2-2	TGTGCCAGCAGTTCGACTAGCGGGGCGAACACCGGGGAGCTGTTTTTT	CASSSTSGANTGELFF
TRBV28	-	few	TRBJ2-1	TGTGCCAGCAGTTTGTTAGGCGTAGGGGCTCGAGACAATGAGCAGTTCTTC	CASSLLGVGARDNEQFF
TRBV4-3	-	-	TRBJ1-1	TGCGCCAGCAGCCAACTACTGGACAGCTACACTGAAGCTTTCTTT	CASSQLLDSYTEAFF
TRBV10-1	TRBD2	-	TRBJ2-1	TGCGCCAGCGGAGAGCGGGGGCCCACTAATGAGCAGTTCTTC	CASGERGPTNEQFF
TRBV29-1	-	-	TRBJ2-5	TGCAGCGCAATATGGGGGGTGGGAGAGACCCAGTACTTC	CSAIWGVGETQYF
TRBV29-1	-	-	TRBJ2-7	TGCAGCGTTGGCTACAGGGCCTCCTACGAGCAGTACTTC	CSVGYRASYEQYF
TRBV6-5	TRBD2	-	TRBJ2-7	TGTGCCAGCCGAAGCGGGGGGCGCGGCGACGAGCAGTACTTC	CASRSGGRGDEQYF
TRBV25-1	TRBD1	-	TRBJ2-7	TGTGCCCGACCAGACAGGGTCTCTCCCCACGAGCAGTACTTC	CARPDRVSPHEQYF
TRBV7-3	-	-	TRBJ1-1	TGTGCCAGCAGCTTATACGGACACTTGAACACTGAAGCTTTCTTT	CASSLYGHLNTEAFF
TRBV6-5	TRBD2	-	TRBJ2-4	TGTGCCAGCAGGCGCGGGGGGCTAGCCAAAAACATTCAGTACTTC	CASRRGGLAKNIQYF
TRBV30	-	-	TRBJ2-3	TGTGCCTGGAGTTCAGCGAGTACCACAGATACGCAGTATTTT	CAWSSASTTDTQYF
TRBV2	TRBD2	once	TRBJ2-3	TGTGCCAGCACCGGGACTAGCGCAGGAGATACGCAGTATTTT	CASTGTSAGDTQYF
TRBV7-2	-	-	TRBJ1-2	TGTGCCAGCAGCTTAGCAAAGCAGGCCTTCTATGGCTACACCTTC	CASSLAKQAFYGYTF
TRBV30	TRBD1	-	TRBJ2-5	TGTGCCTGGAACTATGACCCGGGACAGGGTATGTGGGAGACCCAGTACTTC	CAWNYDPGQGMWETQYF
TRBV28	-	-	TRBJ2-3	TGTGCCAGCAGTTTCTGGGGGGTGGGGACAGATACGCAGTATTTT	CASSFWGVGTDTQYF
TRBV6-5	-	-	TRBJ1-5	TGTGCCAGCAGTTATCAGGTGAAGCCCCAGCATTTT	CASSYQVKPQHF
TRBV5-1	-	-	TRBJ2-6	TGCGCCAGCAGCTCTGGCTCTGGGGCCAGCGTCCTGACTTTC	CASSSGSGASVLTF
TRBV9	TRBD2	-	TRBJ2-1	TGTGCCAGCAGCGTAGCCCCCCCACTAGCGGGGGGCCTGGATGAGCAGTTCTTC	CASSVAPPLAGGLDEQFF
TRBV5-5	TRBD1	-	TRBJ1-1	TGTGCCAGCAGTTCAAGGACAGGGGGCGCCGTGAACACTGAAGCTTTCTTT	CASSSRTGGAVNTEAFF
TRBV28	-	-	TRBJ1-6	TGTGCCAGCAGCTTGATCGGGTTACCCCTCCACTTT	CASSLIGLPLHF
TRBV14	-	-	TRBJ2-7	TGTGCCAGCAGCCAAGACAGATCCTCCTACGAGCAGTACTTC	CASSQDRSSYEQYF
TRBV9	TRBD1	once	TRBJ2-6	TGTGCCAGCAGCACAGGGGCTGGGGCCAACGTCCTGACTTTC	CASSTGAGANVLTF